This TCR beta chain was found in a study of blood T cells in healthy people across ages. Overall study results and limits: Older age went with lower TCR beta diversity per million T cells, in a roughly linear way.

This clonotype appeared a few times. What it recognizes is unknown. Sample-barcoded 5' priming and a J-beta primer mix drove a second PCR of 7 to 11 cycles. TCRdb processed the 5' RACE reads anew with MiXCR; each CDR3 protein has one entry. The sample holds under 2 million distinct CDR3 sequences, around 35% seen once. The V segment lost 3 bases and the J segment 4 bases; nucleotides outside the gene matches: 6. Germline V CDR1 and CDR2: MNHEY, SMNVEV (reference sequence). This CDR3 is built from 15 residues. The sequence was collected from a woman in her thirties in good health. This chain connects TRBV27 to TRBJ2-1, with TRBD1 matching 7 bases. Sample: blood. Written as DNA, the CDR3 is TGTGCCAGCAGTTTTGCGGACAGGTCGTACAATGAGCAGTTCTTC. Translation gives CASSFADRSYNEQFF.